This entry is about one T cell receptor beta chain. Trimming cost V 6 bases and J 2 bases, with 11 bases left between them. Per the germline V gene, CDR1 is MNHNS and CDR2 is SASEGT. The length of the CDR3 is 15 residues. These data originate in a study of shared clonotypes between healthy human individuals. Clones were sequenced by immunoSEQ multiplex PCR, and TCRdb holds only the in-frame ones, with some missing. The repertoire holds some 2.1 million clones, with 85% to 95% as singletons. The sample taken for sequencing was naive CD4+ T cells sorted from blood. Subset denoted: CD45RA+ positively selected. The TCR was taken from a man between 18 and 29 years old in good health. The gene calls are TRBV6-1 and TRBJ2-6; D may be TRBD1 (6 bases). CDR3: CASRGHPTGANVLTF. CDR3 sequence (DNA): TGTGCCAGCAGGGGACATCCCACTGGGGCCAACGTCCTGACTTTC.